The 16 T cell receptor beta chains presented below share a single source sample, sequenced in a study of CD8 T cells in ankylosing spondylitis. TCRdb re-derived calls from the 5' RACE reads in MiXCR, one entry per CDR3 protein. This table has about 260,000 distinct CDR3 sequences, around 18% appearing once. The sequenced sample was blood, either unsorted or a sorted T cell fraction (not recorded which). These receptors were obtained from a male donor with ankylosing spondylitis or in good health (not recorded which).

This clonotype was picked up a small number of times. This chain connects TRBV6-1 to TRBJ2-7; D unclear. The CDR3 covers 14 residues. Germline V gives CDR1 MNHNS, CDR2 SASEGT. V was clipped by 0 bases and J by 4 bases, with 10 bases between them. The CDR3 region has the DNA TGTGCCAGCAGTGAAGCGGCACGCGATTACGAGCAGTACGTC. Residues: CASSEAARDYEQYV.

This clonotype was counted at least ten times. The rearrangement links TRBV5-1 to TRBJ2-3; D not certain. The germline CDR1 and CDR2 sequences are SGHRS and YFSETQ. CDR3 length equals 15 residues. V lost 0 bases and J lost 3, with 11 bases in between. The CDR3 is CASSLGPLGTDTQYF. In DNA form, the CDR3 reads TGCGCCAGCAGCTTGGGGCCCTTGGGGACAGATACGCAGTATTTT. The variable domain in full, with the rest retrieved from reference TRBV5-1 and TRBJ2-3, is KAGVTQTPRYLIKTRGQQVTLSCSPISGHRSVSWYQQTPGQGLQFLFEYFSETQRNKGNFPGRFSGRQFSNSRSEMNVSTLELGDSALYLCASSLGPLGTDTQYFGPGTRLTVL.

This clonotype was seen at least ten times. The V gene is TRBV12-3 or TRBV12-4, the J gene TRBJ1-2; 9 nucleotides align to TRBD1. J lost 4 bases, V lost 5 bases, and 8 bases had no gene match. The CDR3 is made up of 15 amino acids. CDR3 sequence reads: CASSPKTGGSYGYTF. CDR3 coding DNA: TGTGCCAGCAGTCCCAAGACAGGGGGGAGCTATGGCTACACCTTC.

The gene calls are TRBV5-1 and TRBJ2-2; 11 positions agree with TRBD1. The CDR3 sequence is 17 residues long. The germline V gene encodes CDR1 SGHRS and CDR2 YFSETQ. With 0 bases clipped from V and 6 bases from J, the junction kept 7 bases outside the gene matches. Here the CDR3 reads CASSLVPPGQGAGELFF. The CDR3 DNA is TGCGCCAGCAGCTTGGTACCCCCGGGACAGGGGGCCGGGGAGCTGTTTTTT.

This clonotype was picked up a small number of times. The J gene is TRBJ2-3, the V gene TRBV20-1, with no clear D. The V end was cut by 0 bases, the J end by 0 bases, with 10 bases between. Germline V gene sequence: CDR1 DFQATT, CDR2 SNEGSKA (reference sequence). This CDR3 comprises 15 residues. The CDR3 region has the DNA TGCAGTGCTAGAGAAATGACCAAAAGCACAGATACGCAGTATTTT. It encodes CSAREMTKSTDTQYF.

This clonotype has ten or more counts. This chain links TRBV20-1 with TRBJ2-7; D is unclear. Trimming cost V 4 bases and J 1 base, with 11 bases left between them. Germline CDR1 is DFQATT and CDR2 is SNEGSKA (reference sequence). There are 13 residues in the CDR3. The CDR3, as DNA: TGCAGTGCTACCGAAGCTAGTTCCTACGAGCAGTACGTC. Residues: CSATEASSYEQYV.

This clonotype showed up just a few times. The CDR3 DNA follows: TGTGCCAGCAGATGCAAACAGGGGGCCGCTACCTATGGCTACACCTTC. Protein sequence: CASRCKQGAATYGYTF. V is TRBV21-1 and J is TRBJ1-2; the D call TRBD1 from the table was never checked on the DNA. TRBV21-1 is a known pseudogene. This CDR3 has 16 amino acids.

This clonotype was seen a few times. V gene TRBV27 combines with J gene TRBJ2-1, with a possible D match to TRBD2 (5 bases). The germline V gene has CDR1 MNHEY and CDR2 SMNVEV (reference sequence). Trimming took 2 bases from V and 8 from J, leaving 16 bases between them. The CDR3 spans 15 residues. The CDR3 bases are TGTGCCAGCAGTTTAGGGAGCGCGCCTGGCTATGAGCAGTTCTTC. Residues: CASSLGSAPGYEQFF.

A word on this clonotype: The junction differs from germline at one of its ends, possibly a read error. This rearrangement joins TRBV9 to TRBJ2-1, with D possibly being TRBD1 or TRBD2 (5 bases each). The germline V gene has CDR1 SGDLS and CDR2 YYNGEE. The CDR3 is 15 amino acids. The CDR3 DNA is TGTGTCAGCAGCCCCTCCGGGACCCCGCAGAGTGAGCAGTTCTTC. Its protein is CVSSPSGTPQSEQFF.

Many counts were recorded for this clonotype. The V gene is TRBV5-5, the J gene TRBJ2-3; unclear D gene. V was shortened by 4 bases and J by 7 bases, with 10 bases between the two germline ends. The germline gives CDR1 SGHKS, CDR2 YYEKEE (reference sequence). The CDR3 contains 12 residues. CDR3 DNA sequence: TGTGCCAGCAGCATCGCTGGGAATACGCAGTATTTT. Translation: CASSIAGNTQYF.

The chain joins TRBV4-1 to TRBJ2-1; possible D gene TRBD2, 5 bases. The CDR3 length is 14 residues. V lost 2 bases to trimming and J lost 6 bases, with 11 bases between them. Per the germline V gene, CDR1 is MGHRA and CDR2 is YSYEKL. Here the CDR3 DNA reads TGCGCCAGCAGCCAACCTCCGGGGAGCAATGAGCAGTTCTTC. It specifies CASSQPPGSNEQFF.

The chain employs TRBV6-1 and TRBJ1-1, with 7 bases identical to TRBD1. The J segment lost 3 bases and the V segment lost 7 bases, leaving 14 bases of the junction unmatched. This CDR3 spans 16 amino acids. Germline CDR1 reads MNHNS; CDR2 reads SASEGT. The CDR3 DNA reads TGTGCCAGCAAGGGCCCTCAGGGGGGGACGGACACTGAAGCTTTCTTT. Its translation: CASKGPQGGTDTEAFF.

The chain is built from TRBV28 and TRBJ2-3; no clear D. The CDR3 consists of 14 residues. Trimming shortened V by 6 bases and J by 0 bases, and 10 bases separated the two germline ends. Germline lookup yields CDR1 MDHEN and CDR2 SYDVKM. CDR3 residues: CASRGRFSTDTQYF. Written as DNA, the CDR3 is TGTGCCAGCAGAGGCCGATTTAGCACAGATACGCAGTATTTT.

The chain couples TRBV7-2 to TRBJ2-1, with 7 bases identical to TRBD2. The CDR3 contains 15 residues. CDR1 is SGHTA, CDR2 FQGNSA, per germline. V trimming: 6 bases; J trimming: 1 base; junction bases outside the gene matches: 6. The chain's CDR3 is CASRSTGGSYNEQFF. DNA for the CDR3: TGTGCCAGCAGGAGTACGGGGGGATCCTACAATGAGCAGTTCTTC.

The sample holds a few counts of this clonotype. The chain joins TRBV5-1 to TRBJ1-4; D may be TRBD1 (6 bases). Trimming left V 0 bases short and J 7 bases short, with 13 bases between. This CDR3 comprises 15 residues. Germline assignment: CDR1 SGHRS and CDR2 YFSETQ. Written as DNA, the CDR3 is TGCGCCAGCAGCTTGGATGGACAGTTGGGTGAAAAACTGTTTTTT. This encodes CASSLDGQLGEKLFF. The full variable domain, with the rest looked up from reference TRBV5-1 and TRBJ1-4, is KAGVTQTPRYLIKTRGQQVTLSCSPISGHRSVSWYQQTPGQGLQFLFEYFSETQRNKGNFPGRFSGRQFSNSRSEMNVSTLELGDSALYLCASSLDGQLGEKLFFGSGTQLSVL.

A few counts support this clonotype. The CDR3, as DNA: TGCGCCAGCAGTGGGGACAGATACACCGGGGAGCTGTTTTTT. It is translated as CASSGDRYTGELFF. The chain links TRBV10-1 to TRBJ2-2; TRBD1 aligns across 7 bases. The trim removed 4 bases at V and 3 bases at J, leaving 2 bases unmatched. CDR3 length equals 14 residues. CDR1 is WNHNN, CDR2 SYGVQD, per germline (reference sequence).